This TCR beta chain came from a study of blood T cell repertoires in COVID-19. Study information: COVID-19 samples, acute and convalescent, were from the United States, Italy and Spain. T cells, B-cell-depleted T cells, or PBMCs supplied cDNA or gDNA.

Authors' processing steps: Estimates of nucleated cell counts were drawn from the amplification of reference gene primers. Generated by immunoSEQ multiplex PCR, the TCRdb table keeps only in-frame clones and is missing some. V, J and clone size derive from that table, while D and trimming were established from the DNA sequence. Of approximately 120,000 clones listed, around 85% were seen once; the top ten hold roughly 4.5%. Trimming shortened V by 5 bases and J by 3 bases, and 18 bases separated the two germline ends. Per germline, CDR1 MNHEY and CDR2 SMNVEV (reference sequence). There are 16 residues in the CDR3.

The TCR originated in a human donor in a cohort sampled during active COVID-19. The chain uses TRBV27 and TRBJ2-3; D perhaps matches TRBD1 (6 bases). Sample: peripheral blood. CDR3: CASSVHKGVGTDTQYF. CDR3 nucleotides: TGTGCCAGCAGTGTCCACAAGGGGGTAGGGACAGATACGCAGTATTTT.